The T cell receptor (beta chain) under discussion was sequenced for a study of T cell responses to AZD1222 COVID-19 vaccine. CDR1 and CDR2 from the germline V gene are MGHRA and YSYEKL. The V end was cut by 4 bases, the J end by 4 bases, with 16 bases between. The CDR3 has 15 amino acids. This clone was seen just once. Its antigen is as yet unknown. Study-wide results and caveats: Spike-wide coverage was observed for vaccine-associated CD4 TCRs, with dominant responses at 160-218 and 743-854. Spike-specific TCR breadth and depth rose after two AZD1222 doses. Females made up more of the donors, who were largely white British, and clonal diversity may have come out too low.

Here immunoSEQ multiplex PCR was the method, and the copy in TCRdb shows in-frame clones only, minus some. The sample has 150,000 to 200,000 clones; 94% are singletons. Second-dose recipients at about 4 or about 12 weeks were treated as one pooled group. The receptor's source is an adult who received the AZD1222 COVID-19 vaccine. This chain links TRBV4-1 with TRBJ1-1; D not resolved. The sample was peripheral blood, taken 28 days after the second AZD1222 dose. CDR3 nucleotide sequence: TGCGCCAGCAGCCGTGGACGGTCCTCTGGCACTGAAGCTTTCTTT. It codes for CASSRGRSSGTEAFF.